Below, 22 T cell receptor beta chains from the same sample are listed, as sequenced in a study of T cell changes during pregnancy in multiple sclerosis. Only in-frame clones appear in the TCRdb table, and some are missing; sequencing was by immunoSEQ multiplex PCR. The sample contains some 34,000 clones, 80% to 95% of which appear only once. The sequencing here drew on CD4+ T cells from peripheral blood mononuclear cells, taken in the third trimester of pregnancy. All receptors derive from a female donor in good health, enrolled as a control in a pregnancy study.

V gene TRBV28 combines with J gene TRBJ1-1, with TRBD1 matching 7 bases. With V trimmed by 2 bases and J by 11 bases, 5 bases remained unmatched. This CDR3 contains 12 residues. Germline assignment: CDR1 MDHEN and CDR2 SYDVKM. The CDR3 loop is CASSLRGQRAFF. In DNA form, the CDR3 reads TGTGCCAGCAGTTTAAGGGGGCAACGGGCTTTCTTT.

The chain couples TRBV7-2 to TRBJ2-6; perhaps TRBD1 as D (5 bases). The germline gives CDR1 SGHTA, CDR2 FQGNSA. The CDR3 length is 18 residues. Between the trimmed V and J ends, which lost 7 bases and 0 bases, there was a span of 19 bases. Here the CDR3 DNA reads TGTGCCAGCAATCCGGGCGGCAGGGCTCCCTCTGGGGCCAACGTCCTGACTTTC. Protein sequence: CASNPGGRAPSGANVLTF.

The V gene is TRBV5-8, the J gene TRBJ2-4; tentative D call: TRBD1 (5 bases). V was cut by 1 base and J by 0 bases, with 14 bases left in between. This CDR3 contains 17 residues. Germline V CDR1 and CDR2: SGHTS, YDEGEE. In DNA form, the CDR3 reads TGTGCCAGCAGCTTGAACAGGAACTTTCTAGCCAAAAACATTCAGTACTTC. Amino acid sequence: CASSLNRNFLAKNIQYF.

The CDR3 region has the DNA TGTGCCAGCAGCTTGGAAGGGACAGGGGTCCATGGCTACACCTTC. Protein sequence: CASSLEGTGVHGYTF. The chain uses TRBV5-6 and TRBJ1-2, with TRBD1 identical over 10 bases. After removal of 0 bases from V and 6 bases from J, the junction contained 5 bases not matched to a gene. CDR3 length: 15 residues. Germline CDR1 and CDR2: SGHDT and YYEEEE.

The chain recombines TRBV30 with TRBJ1-1; perhaps TRBD1 as D (6 bases). CDR1 and CDR2 (germline): GTSNPN, SVGIG (reference sequence). Between the trimmed V and J ends, which lost 0 bases and 10 bases, there was a span of 18 bases. The CDR3 is 14 amino acids. The CDR3 bases are TGTGCCTGGAGTGTACAGGGAGTGAGATTGCGAGCTTTCTTT. Amino acids: CAWSVQGVRLRAFF. Full variable domain (rest looked up from reference TRBV30 and TRBJ1-1): SQTIHQWPATLVQPVGSPLSLECTVEGTSNPNLYWYRQAAGRGLQLLFYSVGIGQISSEVPQNLSASRPQDRQFILSSKKLLLSDSGFYLCAWSVQGVRLRAFFGQGTRLTVV.

The table lists this clone with a count of one. This chain connects TRBV4-3 to TRBJ2-4; 10 bases are shared with TRBD2. The CDR3 covers 17 residues. The germline CDR1 and CDR2 sequences are LGHNA and YSLEER. V trimming: 0 bases; J trimming: 6 bases; junction bases outside the gene matches: 8. The CDR3 sequence: CASSQEFSGGAGNIQYF. The CDR3 DNA sequence: TGCGCCAGCAGCCAAGAATTCAGCGGGGGGGCAGGAAACATTCAGTACTTC.

The chain has TRBV4-3 and TRBJ1-2; 9 bases align to TRBD1. The J segment lost 3 bases and the V segment lost 0 bases, leaving 11 bases of the junction unmatched. There are 18 residues in the CDR3. From germline, CDR1 is LGHNA and CDR2 YSLEER. CDR3 loop: CASSQEEGGTGWDYGYTF. Here the CDR3 DNA reads TGCGCCAGCAGCCAAGAAGAAGGGGGGACAGGGTGGGACTATGGCTACACCTTC.

The chain has TRBV7-2 and TRBJ2-1; the D gene is possibly TRBD2 (6 bases). CDR1 SGHTA and CDR2 FQGNSA come from the germline V gene. The V end lost 2 bases, the J end lost 5 bases, and 13 bases lay between the germline ends. This CDR3 contains 15 residues. CDR3 DNA sequence: TGTGCCAGCAGCTTATCGCCCCGGGGGAACAATGAGCAGTTCTTC. Translating gives CASSLSPRGNNEQFF.

The genes are TRBV5-1 and TRBJ2-1; D is possibly TRBD2 (5 bases). The CDR3 totals 17 residues. The V gene lost 4 bases and the J gene lost 3 bases, with 20 bases spanning the gap. Germline V gene data show CDR1 as SGHRS and CDR2 as YFSETQ. In DNA, the CDR3 is TGCGCCAGCAGCAAATCTGTTGGATCGGGGAACTACAATGAGCAGTTCTTC. Its translation is CASSKSVGSGNYNEQFF.

V is TRBV29-1 and J is TRBJ2-2, with TRBD1 matching 8 bases. The CDR3 has 14 residues. Germline CDR1 reads SQVTM; CDR2 reads ANQGSEA. After removal of 7 bases from V and 1 base from J, the junction contained 5 bases not matched to a gene. The DNA for the CDR3 is TGCAGCGCCCCCGGGACAGGGAACACCGGGGAGCTGTTTTTT. Protein: CSAPGTGNTGELFF.

The chain uses TRBV18 and TRBJ1-2, with 8 bases fitting TRBD1. CDR1 is KGHSH, CDR2 LQKENI, per germline. The CDR3 is 13 amino acids. Trimming cost V 5 bases and J 6 bases; bases outside gene matches: 5. CDR3 loop: CASSSTGVNGYTF. In DNA, the CDR3 is TGTGCCAGCTCATCGACAGGGGTGAATGGCTACACCTTC.

This sequence joins TRBV11-2 and TRBJ2-5; D gene unclear. The CDR3 has 13 residues. V gave up 1 base and J gave up 5 bases, with 8 bases separating them. In germline, CDR1 is SGHAT, CDR2 FQNNGV. In DNA, the CDR3 is TGTGCCAGCAGCTTAGGCCGGGTGGAGACCCAGTACTTC. Its protein product is CASSLGRVETQYF.

The V call is TRBV12-5, the J call TRBJ1-4, with D hard to call. Germline CDR1 LGHNT, CDR2 FRNRAP. V lost 5 bases and J 2 bases, leaving 6 bases between the germline ends. This CDR3 contains 13 residues. The CDR3 region is CASGGGTNEKLFF. Here the CDR3 DNA reads TGTGCTAGTGGTGGAGGGACTAATGAAAAACTGTTTTTT.

The chain employs TRBV7-3 and TRBJ2-3; the D gene is possibly TRBD2 (5 bases). Trimming pared 5 bases from V and 1 base from J, leaving 13 bases between. The CDR3 extends over 15 amino acids. The germline gives CDR1 SGHTA, CDR2 FQGTGA. CDR3 DNA: TGTGCCAGCAGCCTTGGACTCTCTCGCACAGATACGCAGTATTTT. Amino acids: CASSLGLSRTDTQYF. The entire variable domain, with the rest obtained from reference TRBV7-3 and TRBJ2-3, is as follows: GAGVSQTPSNKVTEKGKYVELRCDPISGHTALYWYRQSLGQGPEFLIYFQGTGAADDSGLPNDRFFAVRPEGSVSTLKIQRTERGDSAVYLCASSLGLSRTDTQYFGPGTRLTVL.

The chain carries TRBV27 and TRBJ1-1; a possible D gene is TRBD1 (6 bases). V lost 6 bases, J lost 2 bases, and 16 bases lay in between. Germline assignment: CDR1 MNHEY and CDR2 SMNVEV (reference sequence). The CDR3 covers 15 residues. The CDR3, as DNA: TGTGCCAGCAGGTCCCGGACAGCCATTAACACTGAAGCTTTCTTT. Residues: CASRSRTAINTEAFF.

J is TRBJ2-1 and V is TRBV11-2, with D perhaps matching TRBD1 (5 bases). Germline V CDR1 and CDR2: SGHAT, FQNNGV. Deletions cut 6 bases from V and 3 bases from J, with 18 bases between. This CDR3 is built from 16 residues. CDR3 sequence: CASRLRGSDSYNEQFF. CDR3 nucleotides: TGTGCCAGCAGATTAAGGGGATCCGACAGCTACAATGAGCAGTTCTTC.

CDR3 loop: CATVQGVNTEAFF. CDR3 nucleotide sequence: TGTGCCACCGTCCAGGGGGTGAACACTGAAGCTTTCTTT. V usage is TRBV19 and J usage is TRBJ1-1, with 7 bases that match TRBD1. The CDR3 extends over 13 amino acids. With V trimmed by 10 bases and J by 0 bases, 5 bases remained unmatched. Looked up from germline, CDR1 is LNHDA and CDR2 is SQIVND (reference sequence).

The rearrangement uses TRBV7-9 and TRBJ1-2; the D gene is possibly TRBD1 (5 bases). The germline V and J ends were trimmed by 5 bases and 3 bases, with 13 bases remaining between them. The germline V gene has CDR1 SEHNR and CDR2 FQNEAQ (reference sequence). The CDR3 is 14 residues long. Written as DNA, the CDR3 is TGTGCCAGCAGCCAACGGTCGGGGGACTATGGCTACACCTTC. It yields the protein CASSQRSGDYGYTF.

This chain uses TRBV18 with TRBJ2-1, with 9 positions matching TRBD2. The CDR3 totals 14 residues. Trimming removed 5 bases from V and 6 bases from J; junction bases left unmatched: 5. CDR1 and CDR2 (germline): KGHSH, LQKENI. CDR3 in amino acids: CASSYGLARNEQFF. CDR3 bases: TGTGCCAGCTCATACGGACTAGCGCGCAATGAGCAGTTCTTC.

The chain uses TRBV5-4 and TRBJ2-2; possibly TRBD2 for D (7 bases). Trimming removed 4 bases from V and 0 bases from J, with 16 bases in between. Germline V gene sequence: CDR1 SGHNT, CDR2 YYREEE (reference sequence). The CDR3 contains 17 residues. CDR3 sequence: CASSPEGRGPNTGELFF. DNA for the CDR3: TGTGCCAGCAGCCCCGAAGGGCGGGGGCCGAACACCGGGGAGCTGTTTTTT. Complete variable domain (other parts from reference TRBV5-4 and TRBJ2-2): ETGVTQSPTHLIKTRGQQVTLRCSSQSGHNTVSWYQQALGQGPQFIFQYYREEENGRGNFPPRFSGLQFPNYSSELNVNALELDDSALYLCASSPEGRGPNTGELFFGEGSRLTVL.

This clone was detected a few times. This rearrangement joins TRBV19 to TRBJ1-2; TRBD1 matches at 7 bases. The V and J ends lost 6 bases and 4 bases, in that order; junction bases with no gene match: 8. Germline CDR1 reads LNHDA; CDR2 reads SQIVND (reference sequence). This CDR3 spans 14 amino acids. CDR3 region: CASSPLRGLYGYTF. The CDR3, as DNA: TGTGCCAGTAGCCCCTTAAGGGGGCTCTATGGCTACACCTTC.

V is TRBV6-6 and J is TRBJ1-3; D remains ambiguous. The germline gives CDR1 MNHNY, CDR2 SVGAGI (reference sequence). This CDR3 has 11 residues. Trimming removed 6 bases at V and 9 bases at J, with 9 bases between. The CDR3 sequence is CASREGSTIYF. The DNA for the CDR3 is TGTGCCAGCAGAGAGGGCTCCACCATATATTTT.